This is a list of T cell receptor beta chains from one sample in a study of T-cell reconstitution after alpha-beta-depleted transplantation in children. TCRdb passed the PCR reads through MiXCR, listing each CDR3 protein once. The data contain 200,000 to 300,000 distinct CDR3 sequences, roughly a quarter of them singletons. Sequencing used PBMCs, mostly from graft donor cells, obtained 360 days after TCRalphabeta/CD19-depleted stem cell transplant. All receptors come from a female patient between 2 and 15 years old who had a stem cell transplant for congenital amegakaryocytic thrombocytopenia, so the T cells may come from the graft donor. The CDR3 runs from the conserved cysteine through the conserved F or W.

CDR3aa	v_gene	j_gene
CAWSASYYTGELFF	TRBV30	TRBJ2-2
CASSKPGLAGVYEQFF	TRBV28	TRBJ2-1
CASSQMRGVGEQFF	TRBV3-1	TRBJ2-1
CASSLSRSRPPQHF	TRBV27	TRBJ1-5
CSAPGQGKGSPLHF	TRBV20-1	TRBJ1-6
CASSQGSEQYF	TRBV12-3/TRBV12-4	TRBJ2-7
CASSLVLQGGTGELFF	TRBV7-8	TRBJ2-2
CAISVGTSGYEQYF	TRBV10-3	TRBJ2-7
CASSSRDSGFYEQYF	TRBV19	TRBJ2-7
CASRKDRRANTGELFF	TRBV19	TRBJ2-2
CASSPLTADEQFF	TRBV11-2	TRBJ2-1
CSVEARGRPNEQFF	TRBV29-1	TRBJ2-1
CASTARRPYYGYTF	TRBV2	TRBJ1-2
CASSLSAAGELFF	TRBV12-3/TRBV12-4	TRBJ2-2
CSARGVGQGDSPLHF	TRBV20-1	TRBJ1-6
CSASSGLAGVGELFF	TRBV20-1	TRBJ2-2
CASSPDNEQFF	TRBV12-3/TRBV12-4	TRBJ2-1
CASSYSASQLPYEQYF	TRBV6-5	TRBJ2-7
CASSQVSQGTYGYTF	TRBV4-1	TRBJ1-2
CSVVVGAREAFF	TRBV29-1	TRBJ1-1
CASSFGGDNEQFF	TRBV12-3/TRBV12-4	TRBJ2-1
CASTPGQEETQYF	TRBV12-3/TRBV12-4	TRBJ2-5
CASSQEGDWRRGSYNEQFF	TRBV3-1	TRBJ2-1
CASSFPPANTGELFF	TRBV5-6	TRBJ2-2
CASIIRDGTYNEQFF	TRBV12-3/TRBV12-4	TRBJ2-1
CASRWGVGNSPLHF	TRBV25-1	TRBJ1-6